One sample yielded the 28 T cell receptor beta chains listed below, sequenced in a study of long-term antiretroviral therapy in people with HIV. A v3.0 immunoSEQ assay was performed at survey level. Profiled with immunoSEQ multiplex PCR; TCRdb holds only in-frame clones, not every one. The sample carries around 34,000 clones, about 70% recorded once. The sequenced sample was unsorted PBMCs, obtained 3 years after starting antiretroviral therapy. Source of these receptors: a man aged 45-60 years with HIV.

This clone was detected only a few times. CDR3 bases: TGTGCCAGTAGTATCCGAGCGGGAGGGCCCTACAATGAGCAGTTCTTC. This gives the protein CASSIRAGGPYNEQFF. This chain joins TRBV19 and TRBJ2-1; 10 positions agree with TRBD2. Trimming at V came to 3 bases and at J to 2 bases, leaving 4 bases not matched to a gene. CDR3 length: 16 residues. Germline V gives CDR1 LNHDA, CDR2 SQIVND (reference sequence).

The gene calls are TRBV19 and TRBJ1-5; a weak D match, TRBD1 (6 bases). CDR1 and CDR2 from the germline V gene are LNHDA and SQIVND (reference sequence). The V end lost 3 bases, the J end lost 7 bases, and 13 bases lay between the germline ends. The CDR3 has 14 residues. CDR3 DNA sequence: TGTGCCAGTAGTATCGCGGGGGGCAGGCAGCCCCAGCATTTT. Protein: CASSIAGGRQPQHF.

The chain couples TRBV7-3 to TRBJ2-3; 9 nucleotides align to TRBD1. The CDR3 extends over 17 amino acids. The V and J ends lost 0 bases and 6 bases, in that order; junction bases with no gene match: 10. Germline CDR1 and CDR2: SGHTA and FQGTGA. The CDR3 sequence is CASSLTPWGQGSDTQYF. The DNA for the CDR3 is TGTGCCAGCAGCTTAACTCCATGGGGACAGGGAAGTGATACGCAGTATTTT.

V and J are TRBV27 and TRBJ1-1, with D unclear. Between the trimmed V and J ends, which lost 7 bases and 0 bases, there was a span of 12 bases. Per germline, CDR1 MNHEY and CDR2 SMNVEV (reference sequence). This CDR3 is 14 amino acids long. CDR3 residues: CASTAHRMNTEAFF. Written as DNA, the CDR3 is TGTGCCAGCACCGCGCACCGCATGAACACTGAAGCTTTCTTT.

V and J are TRBV9 and TRBJ1-2, with D hard to call. CDR1 is SGDLS and CDR2 is YYNGEE in the germline V gene. With 0 bases removed from V and 4 bases from J, the gap between germline ends came to 4 bases. The CDR3 extends over 12 amino acids. The CDR3 DNA reads TGTGCCAGCAGCGTAGACGGCTATGGCTACACCTTC. Protein product: CASSVDGYGYTF.

The rearrangement links TRBV9 to TRBJ1-2; 7 bases map to TRBD1. Germline lookup yields CDR1 SGDLS and CDR2 YYNGEE. The CDR3 is 15 residues long. Trimming took 3 bases from V and 4 from J; bases not matched to a gene: 9. The CDR3 spells CASSGHPQGGYGYTF. The CDR3 DNA reads as TGTGCCAGCAGCGGACATCCCCAGGGGGGCTATGGCTACACCTTC.

The chain employs TRBV28 and TRBJ1-5, with no clear D. The CDR3 is 13 amino acids. The germline CDR1 and CDR2 sequences are MDHEN and SYDVKM. Trimming shortened V by 6 bases and J by 0 bases, and 6 bases separated the two germline ends. CDR3 in amino acids: CASSWFSNQPQHF. CDR3 DNA sequence: TGTGCCAGCAGCTGGTTTAGCAATCAGCCCCAGCATTTT.

The chain carries TRBV4-1 and TRBJ2-7; 11 nucleotides match TRBD2. Germline CDR1 is MGHRA and CDR2 is YSYEKL. This CDR3 is 15 amino acids long. With 4 bases clipped from V and 3 bases from J, the junction kept 5 bases outside the gene matches. The CDR3 nucleotides read TGCGCCAGCAGCCGCCTAGCGGGGGGCGACTACGAGCAGTACTTC. This sequence encodes CASSRLAGGDYEQYF.

The CDR3 DNA reads as TGTGCCAGCAGTTACTCAATCCGACAGGGACACTATGGCTACACCTTC. This sequence encodes CASSYSIRQGHYGYTF. The genes are TRBV6-6 and TRBJ1-2; 7 bases are a match to TRBD1. Germline V lookup: CDR1 MNHNY, CDR2 SVGAGI (reference sequence). J gave up 3 bases and V 0 bases, and 7 bases lay outside the gene matches. The CDR3 length is 16 residues.

The rearrangement uses TRBV4-1 and TRBJ2-3; possibly TRBD2 for D (6 bases). CDR1 and CDR2 from the germline V gene are MGHRA and YSYEKL. The V gene lost 6 bases and the J gene lost 1 base, with 14 bases spanning the gap. CDR3 size: 15 residues. The CDR3 protein is CASRRLGLGTDTQYF. In DNA form, the CDR3 reads TGCGCCAGCAGGCGACTAGGCCTCGGCACAGATACGCAGTATTTT.

This clone was picked up one time. V usage is TRBV5-4 and J usage is TRBJ2-7, with 10 bases fitting TRBD1. Germline CDR1 is SGHNT and CDR2 is YYREEE (reference sequence). The trim removed 2 bases at V and 2 bases at J, leaving 1 base unmatched. CDR3 length equals 14 residues. The CDR3 DNA sequence: TGTGCCAGCAGCTTCGACAGGGGGCCCTACGAGCAGTACTTC. Amino acid sequence: CASSFDRGPYEQYF.

The gene calls are TRBV19 and TRBJ2-5; D perhaps matches TRBD1 (5 bases). Germline CDR1 LNHDA, CDR2 SQIVND (reference sequence). The V end was cut by 5 bases, the J end by 2 bases, with 12 bases between. The length of the CDR3 is 14 residues. The CDR3 DNA follows: TGTGCCAGTAGTTCTCGACAGAGACAAGAGACCCAGTACTTC. Translating gives CASSSRQRQETQYF.

V gene TRBV18 combines with J gene TRBJ1-1; maybe TRBD1 (5 bases). Germline values: CDR1 KGHSH, CDR2 LQKENI. This CDR3 contains 15 residues. Trimming left V 1 base short and J 1 base short, with 10 bases between. The CDR3 protein is CASSPRTPRNTEAFF. The CDR3 nucleotides read TGTGCCAGCTCACCACGGACACCTAGGAACACTGAAGCTTTCTTT.

This chain connects TRBV13 to TRBJ1-1, with a possible D match to TRBD1 (5 bases). The V gene's germline CDR1 is PRHDT and CDR2 FYEKMQ (reference sequence). The CDR3 loop spans 13 amino acids. Trimming took off 4 bases at V and 8 bases at J, with 14 bases between the two ends. The DNA of the CDR3 is TGTGCCAGCAGCTACAAACCAGGGAGAGAAGCTTTCTTT. The encoded protein is CASSYKPGREAFF.

The J gene is TRBJ1-1, the V gene TRBV5-8, with a possible D match to TRBD1 (5 bases). V lost 0 bases and J lost 9, with 9 bases in between. The CDR3 is 12 amino acids. Per the germline V gene, CDR1 is SGHTS and CDR2 is YDEGEE. CDR3 loop: CASSLGGIQAFF. CDR3 in DNA: TGTGCCAGCAGCTTGGGGGGGATCCAAGCTTTCTTT.

The chain employs TRBV29-1 and TRBJ2-1, with D hard to call. Germline V CDR1 and CDR2: SQVTM, ANQGSEA. The CDR3 runs to 13 residues. Trimming shortened V by 8 bases and J by 3 bases, and 14 bases separated the two germline ends. CDR3 residues: CSPRLNGYNEQFF. The DNA for the CDR3 is TGCAGCCCCCGCCTAAATGGCTACAATGAGCAGTTCTTC.

CDR3 DNA: TGTGCCAGCAGTAGAGGACAGGCCTATGGCTACACCTTC. It encodes CASSRGQAYGYTF. The V gene is TRBV6-5, the J gene TRBJ1-2, with TRBD1 identical over 7 bases. CDR3 length: 13 amino acids. J was trimmed by 4 bases and V by 5 bases; bases with no gene match: 4. The germline V gene has CDR1 MNHEY and CDR2 SVGAGI.

The chain carries TRBV28 and TRBJ1-2, with TRBD1 matching over 7 bases. This CDR3 has 14 residues. The germline V gene encodes CDR1 MDHEN and CDR2 SYDVKM. J lost 6 bases, V lost 3 bases, and 7 bases had no gene match. Here the CDR3 reads CASSFPRGRDGYTF. DNA for the CDR3: TGTGCCAGCAGTTTCCCTAGGGGGCGGGATGGCTACACCTTC.

The chain carries TRBV27 and TRBJ2-1, with a weak D call TRBD2 (6 bases). V was clipped by 1 base and J by 9 bases, with 19 bases between them. Germline CDR1 reads MNHEY; CDR2 reads SMNVEV (reference sequence). CDR3 length equals 16 residues. CDR3 sequence reads: CASSLLRGPTEGEQFF. DNA for the CDR3: TGTGCCAGCAGTTTATTGCGCGGGCCGACGGAGGGTGAGCAGTTCTTC.

V gene TRBV11-3 combines with J gene TRBJ1-6; D is unresolved. The germline CDR1 and CDR2 sequences are SGHNT and YENEEA. Trimming shortened V by 0 bases and J by 8 bases, and 5 bases separated the two germline ends. The CDR3 extends over 13 amino acids. This chain's CDR3 is CASSLDGDSPLHF. CDR3 bases: TGTGCCAGCAGCTTAGATGGGGATTCACCCCTCCACTTT.

This sequence joins TRBV13 and TRBJ1-3; maybe TRBD1 (5 bases). The CDR3 contains 17 residues. Germline V gives CDR1 PRHDT, CDR2 FYEKMQ (reference sequence). With 3 bases removed from V and 0 bases from J, the gap between germline ends came to 15 bases. The CDR3 reads CASSFTPMTASGNTIYF. The DNA of the CDR3 is TGTGCCAGCAGCTTCACCCCAATGACAGCCTCTGGAAACACCATATATTTT. Together with reference TRBV13 and TRBJ1-3, the CDR3 gives the full variable domain: AAGVIQSPRHLIKEKRETATLKCYPIPRHDTVYWYQQGPGQDPQFLISFYEKMQSDKGSIPDRFSAQQFSDYHSELNMSSLELGDSALYFCASSFTPMTASGNTIYFGEGSWLTVV.

This chain uses TRBV28 with TRBJ2-7; D is ambiguous. The CDR3 sequence is 11 residues long. Trimming removed 5 bases at V and 2 bases at J, with 4 bases between. The germline V gene encodes CDR1 MDHEN and CDR2 SYDVKM. The CDR3 DNA is TGTGCCAGCAGTATAACCTACGAGCAGTACTTC. Residues: CASSITYEQYF.

V and J are TRBV11-2 and TRBJ2-3; no definite D call. The ends were cut back, 0 bases at V and 9 bases at J, with 19 bases in the middle. In germline, CDR1 is SGHAT, CDR2 FQNNGV. CDR3 length: 16 amino acids. CDR3: CASSLEDAPYPETQYF. The CDR3 DNA follows: TGTGCCAGCAGCTTAGAGGACGCGCCGTATCCCGAGACGCAGTATTTT.

The chain recombines TRBV7-6 with TRBJ2-7; tentative D call: TRBD1 (6 bases). CDR3 length: 14 residues. V was clipped by 5 bases and J by 1 base, with 12 bases between them. Germline V gene sequence: CDR1 SGHVS, CDR2 FNYEAQ. The CDR3, as DNA: TGTGCCAGCAGCCCATACAGGGAATCCTACGAGCAGTACTTC. Translating it yields CASSPYRESYEQYF.

With respect to this clone: Other nucleotide sequences in the sample specify the same CDR3. The chain joins TRBV5-1 to TRBJ2-7, with a tentative D call TRBD1 (5 bases). The V end lost 0 bases, the J end lost 0 bases, and 7 bases lay between the germline ends. This CDR3 region has 14 residues. CDR1 and CDR2 from the germline V gene are SGHRS and YFSETQ. This CDR3 reads CASSLAGFSYEQYF. The DNA for the CDR3 is TGCGCCAGCAGCTTGGCAGGGTTCTCCTACGAGCAGTACTTC.

This clone was seen a handful of times. The chain carries TRBV11-1 and TRBJ2-1, with D perhaps matching TRBD1 (5 bases). V lost 2 bases, J lost 3 bases, and 8 bases lay in between. This CDR3 has 14 residues. From germline, CDR1 is SGHAT and CDR2 FQDESV (reference sequence). The CDR3 here is CASSLWTYYNEQFF. The CDR3 DNA reads TGTGCCAGCAGCTTATGGACATACTACAATGAGCAGTTCTTC. Using reference TRBV11-1 and TRBJ2-1 for the parts outside the CDR3, the full variable domain is EAEVAQSPRYKITEKSQAVAFWCDPISGHATLYWYRQILGQGPELLVQFQDESVVDDSQLPKDRFSAERLKGVDSTLKIQPAELGDSAMYLCASSLWTYYNEQFFGPGTRLTVL.

This clone has more than one count but fewer than ten. The rearrangement joins TRBV6-5 to TRBJ1-6; TRBD1 matches at 7 bases. Trimming cost V 6 bases and J 8 bases; bases outside gene matches: 7. The CDR3 contains 14 residues. Germline CDR1 and CDR2: MNHEY and SVGAGI. The CDR3 reads CASRTGTAHSPLHF. The CDR3 bases are TGTGCCAGCAGAACCGGGACAGCCCATTCACCCCTCCACTTT.

J is TRBJ2-7 and V is TRBV28; 7 nucleotides line up with TRBD2. V shed 6 bases and J 4 bases; nucleotides not matched to a gene: 9. The CDR3 runs 14 residues. Germline lookup yields CDR1 MDHEN and CDR2 SYDVKM. DNA of the CDR3: TGTGCCAGCAGCGAGACTAGCACCTTGTACGAGCAGTACTTC. It specifies CASSETSTLYEQYF.